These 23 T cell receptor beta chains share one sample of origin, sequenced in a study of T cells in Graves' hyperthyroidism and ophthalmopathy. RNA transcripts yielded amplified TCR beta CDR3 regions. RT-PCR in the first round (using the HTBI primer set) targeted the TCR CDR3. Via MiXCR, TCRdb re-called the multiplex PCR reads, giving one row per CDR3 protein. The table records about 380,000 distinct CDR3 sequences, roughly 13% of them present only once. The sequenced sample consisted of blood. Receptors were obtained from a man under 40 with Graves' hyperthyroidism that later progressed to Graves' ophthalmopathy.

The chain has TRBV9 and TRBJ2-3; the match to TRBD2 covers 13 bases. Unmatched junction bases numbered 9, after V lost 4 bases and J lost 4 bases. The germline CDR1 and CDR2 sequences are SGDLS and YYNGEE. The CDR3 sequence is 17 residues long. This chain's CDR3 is CASSRRTSGGFSDTQYF. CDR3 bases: TGTGCCAGCAGCCGACGGACTAGCGGGGGATTCTCAGATACGCAGTATTTT.

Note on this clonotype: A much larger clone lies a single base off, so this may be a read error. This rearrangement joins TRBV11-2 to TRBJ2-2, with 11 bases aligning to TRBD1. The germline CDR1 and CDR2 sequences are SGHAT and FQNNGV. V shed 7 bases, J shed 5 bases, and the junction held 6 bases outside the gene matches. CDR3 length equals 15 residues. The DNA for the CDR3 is TGTGCCAGCAAAAATGGGACAGGGGGGACCGGGGAGCTGTTTTTT. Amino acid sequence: CASKNGTGGTGELFF.

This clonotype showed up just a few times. The CDR3 reads CATGETGDYNSPLHF. Written as DNA, the CDR3 is TGTGCCACTGGGGAGACGGGAGACTATAATTCACCCCTCCACTTT. The chain combines TRBV19 with TRBJ1-6; D not certain. This CDR3 spans 15 amino acids. The V gene lost 10 bases and the J gene lost 3 bases, with 16 bases spanning the gap. Per germline, CDR1 LNHDA and CDR2 SQIVND (reference sequence). The full variable domain, completed using reference TRBV19 and TRBJ1-6, is DGGITQSPKYLFRKEGQNVTLSCEQNLNHDAMYWYRQDPGQGLRLIYYSQIVNDFQKGDIAEGYSVSREKKESFPLTVTSAQKNPTAFYLCATGETGDYNSPLHFGNGTRLTVT.

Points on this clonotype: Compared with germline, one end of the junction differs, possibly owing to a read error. DNA for the CDR3: TGTACCAGCAGCTTGCGGGGACTAGCGAGCTCCTACGAGCAGTACTTC. It is translated as CTSSLRGLASSYEQYF. The genes are TRBV11-1 and TRBJ2-7; the match to TRBD2 covers 10 bases. Germline V gene data show CDR1 as SGHAT and CDR2 as FQDESV (reference sequence). CDR3 length: 16 residues.

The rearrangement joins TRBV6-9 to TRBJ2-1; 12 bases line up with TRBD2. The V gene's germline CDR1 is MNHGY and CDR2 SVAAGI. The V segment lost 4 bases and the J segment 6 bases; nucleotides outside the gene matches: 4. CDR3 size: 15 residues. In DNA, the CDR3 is TGTGCCAGCAGTTCCGGACTAGCGGGGAGCAATGAGCAGTTCTTC. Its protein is CASSSGLAGSNEQFF.

The CDR3 here is CASSFVRGYGYTF. The CDR3 DNA sequence: TGTGCCAGCAGTTTTGTCAGGGGCTATGGCTACACCTTC. The V gene is TRBV12-3 or TRBV12-4, the J gene TRBJ1-2, with D possibly matching TRBD1 (6 bases). The CDR3 is 13 amino acids. V lost 3 bases and J lost 4, with 9 bases in between.

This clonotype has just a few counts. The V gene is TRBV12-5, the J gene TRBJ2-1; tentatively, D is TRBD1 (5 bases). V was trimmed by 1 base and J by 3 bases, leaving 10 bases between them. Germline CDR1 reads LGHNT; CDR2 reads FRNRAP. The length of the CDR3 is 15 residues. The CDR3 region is CASGLGQPDYNEQFF. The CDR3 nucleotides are TGTGCTAGTGGTTTGGGACAGCCAGACTACAATGAGCAGTTCTTC.

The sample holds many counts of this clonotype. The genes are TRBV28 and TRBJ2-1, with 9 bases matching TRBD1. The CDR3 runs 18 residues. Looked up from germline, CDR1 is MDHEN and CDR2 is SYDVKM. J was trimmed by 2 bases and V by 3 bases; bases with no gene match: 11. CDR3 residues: CASSLLTVRQGAYNEQFF. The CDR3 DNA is TGTGCCAGCAGTTTGCTTACGGTCCGACAGGGGGCCTACAATGAGCAGTTCTTC.

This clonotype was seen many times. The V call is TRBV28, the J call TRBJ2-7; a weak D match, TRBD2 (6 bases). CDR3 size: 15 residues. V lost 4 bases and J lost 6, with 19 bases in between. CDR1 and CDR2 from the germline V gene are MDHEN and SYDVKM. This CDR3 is CASSSGLPGFSEQYF. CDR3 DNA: TGTGCCAGCAGTTCGGGACTCCCGGGGTTTAGCGAGCAGTACTTC.

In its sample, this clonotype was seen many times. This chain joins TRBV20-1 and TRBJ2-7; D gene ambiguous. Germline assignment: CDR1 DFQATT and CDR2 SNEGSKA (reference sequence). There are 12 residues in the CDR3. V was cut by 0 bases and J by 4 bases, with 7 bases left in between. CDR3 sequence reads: CSAREVTYEQYF. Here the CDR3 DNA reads TGCAGTGCTAGAGAGGTTACGTACGAGCAGTACTTC.

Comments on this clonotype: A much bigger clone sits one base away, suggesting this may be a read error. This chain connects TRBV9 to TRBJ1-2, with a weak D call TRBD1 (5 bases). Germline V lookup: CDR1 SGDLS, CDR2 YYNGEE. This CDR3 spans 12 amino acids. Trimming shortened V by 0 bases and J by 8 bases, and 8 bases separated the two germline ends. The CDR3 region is CASSVAGLGYTF. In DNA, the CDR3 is TGTGCCAGCAGCGTAGCGGGACTCGGCTACACCTTC. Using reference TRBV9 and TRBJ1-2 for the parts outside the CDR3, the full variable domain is DSGVTQTPKHLITATGQRVTLRCSPRSGDLSVYWYQQSLDQGLQFLIQYYNGEERAKGNILERFSAQQFPDLHSELNLSSLELGDSALYFCASSVAGLGYTFGSGTRLTVV.

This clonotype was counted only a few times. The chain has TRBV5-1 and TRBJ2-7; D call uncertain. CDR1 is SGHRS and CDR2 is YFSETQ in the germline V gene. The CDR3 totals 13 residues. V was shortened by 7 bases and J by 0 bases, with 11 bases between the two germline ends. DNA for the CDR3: TGCGCCAGCCGGAATTCAGCCTCCTACGAGCAGTACTTC. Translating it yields CASRNSASYEQYF.

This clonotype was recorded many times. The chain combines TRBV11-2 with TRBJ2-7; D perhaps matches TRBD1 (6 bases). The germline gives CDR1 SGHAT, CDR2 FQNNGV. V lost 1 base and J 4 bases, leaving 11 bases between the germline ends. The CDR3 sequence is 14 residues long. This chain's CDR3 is CASSLARGEYEQYF. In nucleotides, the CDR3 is TGTGCCAGCAGCTTAGCCAGGGGAGAGTACGAGCAGTACTTC.

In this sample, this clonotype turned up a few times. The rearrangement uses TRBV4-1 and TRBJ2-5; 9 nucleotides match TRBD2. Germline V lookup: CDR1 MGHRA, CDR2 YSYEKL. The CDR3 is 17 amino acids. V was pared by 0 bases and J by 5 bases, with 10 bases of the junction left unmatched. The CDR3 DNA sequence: TGCGCCAGCAGCCAAGATGGGGCGGGGGGGCCGTCGGAGACCCAGTACTTC. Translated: CASSQDGAGGPSETQYF.

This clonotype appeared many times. The chain's CDR3 is CASSAKASYEQYF. The DNA for the CDR3 is TGTGCCAGCAGCGCTAAGGCGAGTTACGAGCAGTACTTC. The chain links TRBV7-2 to TRBJ2-7; no firm D call. Germline V lookup: CDR1 SGHTA, CDR2 FQGNSA. The CDR3 covers 13 residues. Between the trimmed V and J ends, which lost 5 bases and 4 bases, there was a span of 12 bases.

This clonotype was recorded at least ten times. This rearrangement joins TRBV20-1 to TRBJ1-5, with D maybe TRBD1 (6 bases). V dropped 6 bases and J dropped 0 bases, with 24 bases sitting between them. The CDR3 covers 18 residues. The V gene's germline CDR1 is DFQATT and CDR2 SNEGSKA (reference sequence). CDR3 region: CSARARRGGLSSNQPQHF. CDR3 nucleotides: TGCAGTGCCCGGGCGAGGAGAGGGGGACTGTCTAGCAATCAGCCCCAGCATTTT.

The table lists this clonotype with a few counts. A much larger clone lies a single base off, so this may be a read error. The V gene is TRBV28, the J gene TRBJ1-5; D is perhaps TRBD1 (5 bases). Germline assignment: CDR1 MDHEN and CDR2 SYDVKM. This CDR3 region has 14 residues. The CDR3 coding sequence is TGTGCCAGCACCCCGTGGGGGAGCAATCAGCCCCGGCATTTT. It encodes CASTPWGSNQPRHF.

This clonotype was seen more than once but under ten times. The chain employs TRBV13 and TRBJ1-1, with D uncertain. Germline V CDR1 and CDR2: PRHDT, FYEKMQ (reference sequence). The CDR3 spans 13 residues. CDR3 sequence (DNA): TGTGCAACGCGATCCTCAGGATACACTGAAGCTTTCTTT. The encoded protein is CATRSSGYTEAFF.

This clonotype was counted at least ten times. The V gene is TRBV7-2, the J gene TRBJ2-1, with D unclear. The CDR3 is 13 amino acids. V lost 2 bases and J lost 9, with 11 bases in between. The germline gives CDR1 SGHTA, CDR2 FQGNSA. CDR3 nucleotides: TGTGCCAGCAGCTTAATTCACAGCGTTGAGCAGTTCTTC. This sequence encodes CASSLIHSVEQFF.

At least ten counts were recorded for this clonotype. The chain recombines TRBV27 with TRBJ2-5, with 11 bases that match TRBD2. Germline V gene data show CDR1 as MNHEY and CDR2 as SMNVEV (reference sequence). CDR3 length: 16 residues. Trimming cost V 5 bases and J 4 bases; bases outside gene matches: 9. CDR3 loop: CASSLNLAGGRETQYF. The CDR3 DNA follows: TGTGCCAGCAGTCTCAATCTAGCGGGGGGACGAGAGACCCAGTACTTC.

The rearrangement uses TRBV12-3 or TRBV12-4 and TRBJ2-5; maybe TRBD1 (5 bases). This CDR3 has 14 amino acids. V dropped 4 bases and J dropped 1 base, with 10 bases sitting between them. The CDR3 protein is CASSSDMIQETQYF. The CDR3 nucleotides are TGTGCCAGCAGTTCGGACATGATCCAAGAGACCCAGTACTTC.

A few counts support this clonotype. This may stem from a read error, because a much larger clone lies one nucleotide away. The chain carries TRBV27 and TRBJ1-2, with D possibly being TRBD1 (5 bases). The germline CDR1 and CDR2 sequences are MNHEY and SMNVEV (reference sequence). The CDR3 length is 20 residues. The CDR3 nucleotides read TGTGCCAGCAGTTTTCGGGATTTTGGGGTCTTAAAGGGGTGGGGTTACCGCTACATCTTC. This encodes CASSFRDFGVLKGWGYRYIF.

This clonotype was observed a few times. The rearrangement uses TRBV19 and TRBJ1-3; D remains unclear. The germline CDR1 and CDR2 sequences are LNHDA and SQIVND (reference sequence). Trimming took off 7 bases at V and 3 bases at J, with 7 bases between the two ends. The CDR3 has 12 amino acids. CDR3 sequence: CASMKLGNTIYF. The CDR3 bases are TGTGCCAGTATGAAACTTGGAAACACCATATATTTT.